This T cell receptor (beta chain) was retrieved from a study of cytotoxic CD8 clonotypes in ibrutinib-treated CLL. Study as a whole: On average, over 90,000 productive rearrangements and 255,043 productive templates per sample.

Sequencing was performed with immunoSEQ multiplex PCR; in TCRdb, only in-frame clones are kept and a portion is missing. The data hold roughly 56,000 clones, with around 68% observed a single time. The CDR3 spans 18 residues. The V and J ends lost 3 bases and 5 bases, in that order; junction bases with no gene match: 12. Looked up from germline, CDR1 is LGHNT and CDR2 is FRNRAP. For TCR beta libraries, about 2 micrograms of genomic DNA were obtained from cryopreserved PBMCs. Source: PBMCs, taken after 12 months of ibrutinib treatment. The receptor was derived from a human donor with chronic lymphocytic leukemia. The chain is built from TRBV12-5 and TRBJ2-5, with 13 bases that match TRBD2. The CDR3 loop reads CASGLNTSGRALWETQYF. DNA of the CDR3: TGTGCTAGTGGTTTAAATACTAGCGGGAGGGCCCTATGGGAGACCCAGTACTTC. The whole variable domain, remainder taken from reference TRBV12-5 and TRBJ2-5, is DARVTQTPRHKVTEMGQEVTMRCQPILGHNTVFWYRQTMMQGLELLAYFRNRAPLDDSGMPKDRFSAEMPDATLATLKIQPSEPRDSAVYFCASGLNTSGRALWETQYFGPGTRLLVL.